This TCR beta chain was sequenced for a study of cytomegalovirus exposure and HLA in healthy donors. Study-level information: Earlier, 110 million or so unique TCR beta sequences were recovered from roughly 200 million T cells by an analysis. Points from the study as a whole: Sequences of the TCR beta chain were said to predict the HLA-A and HLA-B alleles of most subjects accurately.

With 60 Vbeta and 13 Jbeta primers, the PCR was carried out. Only in-frame clones appear in the TCRdb table, and some are missing; sequencing was by immunoSEQ multiplex PCR. The sample has some 92,000 clones, 65% to 85% seen once; the top ten hold about 2.5%. Looked up from germline, CDR1 is SGHTA and CDR2 is FQGNSA. CDR3 size: 16 residues. Between the trimmed V and J ends, which lost 1 base and 1 base, there was a span of 12 bases. On this clone itself: What it recognizes is unknown.

The source material was PBMCs. The sequence was collected from a man aged 25 to 40 in good health and CMV-seronegative. The gene calls are TRBV7-2 and TRBJ2-3; maybe TRBD2 (5 bases). In DNA, the CDR3 is TGTGCCAGCAGCTTAGTAGGTCTCGGGGGCACAGATACGCAGTATTTT. Protein sequence: CASSLVGLGGTDTQYF.